Listed here is a single T cell receptor beta chain. Its matching antigen is unknown. The record originates from a study of T cell responses to AZD1222 COVID-19 vaccine. Study-wide context: Pooling covered second doses at about 4 or about 12 weeks. Study-wide findings and caveats: Following two doses of AZD1222, Spike-specific TCR breadth and depth rose. Donors were mostly white British, more females; clonal diversity possibly underestimated. At 160-218 and 743-854, vaccine-associated CD4 TCRs were dominant, and they spanned spike.

V was shortened by 1 base and J by 3 bases, with 8 bases between the two germline ends. Germline V CDR1 and CDR2: SGHRS, YFSETQ. This CDR3 comprises 13 residues. The assay was immunoSEQ multiplex PCR, and TCRdb's table has in-frame clones only and misses some. Of around 150,000 clones detected, approximately 94% appear once; the ten largest clones hold roughly 1.3%. The sample consisted of peripheral blood, taken on day 0 of AZD1222 vaccination. The V and J genes are TRBV5-1 and TRBJ2-7; D remains unclear. The TCR originated in an adult in good health. This CDR3 is CASSLNGGYEQYV. In nucleotides, the CDR3 is TGCGCCAGCAGCTTGAACGGCGGCTACGAGCAGTACGTC.